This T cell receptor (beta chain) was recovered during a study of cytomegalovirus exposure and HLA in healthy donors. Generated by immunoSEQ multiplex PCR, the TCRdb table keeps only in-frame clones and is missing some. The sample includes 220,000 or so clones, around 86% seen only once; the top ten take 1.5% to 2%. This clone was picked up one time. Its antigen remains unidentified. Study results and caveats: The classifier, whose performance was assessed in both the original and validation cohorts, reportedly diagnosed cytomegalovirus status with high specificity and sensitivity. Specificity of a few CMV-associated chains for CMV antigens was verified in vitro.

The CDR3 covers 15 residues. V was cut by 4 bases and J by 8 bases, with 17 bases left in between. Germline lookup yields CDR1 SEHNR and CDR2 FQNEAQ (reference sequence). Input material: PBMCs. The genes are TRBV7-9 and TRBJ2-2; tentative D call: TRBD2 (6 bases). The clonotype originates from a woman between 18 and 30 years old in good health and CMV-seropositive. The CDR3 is CASSSGVLSTGELFF. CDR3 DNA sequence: TGTGCCAGCAGCTCGGGAGTTTTGTCAACTGGGGAGCTGTTTTTT.